This T cell receptor beta chain was captured in a study of cytomegalovirus exposure and HLA in healthy donors (dated by TCRdb to the late 2010s). With respect to the entire study: A later analysis indicated that the 100 to 150 validation repertoires were generated on the platform also employed for the 700 or so repertoires of the first cohort. A separate validation cohort of some 130 different subjects was used in addition to the 666-subject first cohort. The study was designed to test whether signatures of past pathogen exposure could be identified by cataloging public T cell receptors. The study combined high-throughput TCR immunosequencing, statistical association of individual TCRs with disease status, and machine learning to predict cytomegalovirus infection status. What the work shows at the level of the full study, not this receptor alone: Most TCR sequences were seen in very few donors, while some public TCRs were found in many individuals. The authors suggested that the approach could potentially be generalized to other disease states and immunological phenotypes. The classifier was reported to diagnose cytomegalovirus status with high specificity and sensitivity in both the original and validation cohorts. Three of the identified cytomegalovirus-associated TCR beta chains were confirmed in vitro to be specific for cytomegalovirus antigens. The study gave a list of under 200 TCR beta chains associated with cytomegalovirus. The validation cohort had no HLA typing available for a later analysis, so co-occurrence within that cohort was assessed over all 120 or so repertoires. Subsequent analysis determined that TCRs grouped into clusters in the first cohort also showed a tendency toward co-occurrence across the 120 validation repertoires, and approximately 94% of cluster scores exceeded 0.

Library creation used the immunoSEQ multiplex PCR assay. The source study handled its data this way. To diagnose cytomegalovirus status from the catalog of TCR beta chain sequences, a statistical classification framework was built. The table comes from immuneACCESS by way of TCRdb, which keeps in-frame sequences with V and J called. Part of the clones is missing from these tables; in studies checked, under half for an unresolved V gene and the rest for unknown reasons. V, J and clone size derive from that table, while D and trimming were established from the DNA sequence. The sample data list around 49,000 clones, and around 94% of these were observed just once. The biggest ten clones account for about 7.8% of the sample. On this clone: What this receptor recognizes is not known. Per-base quality was not reported, and no clone a single base away is much larger than it.

CDR1 and CDR2 (SNHLY, FYNNEI) derive from the germline V gene. The CDR3 sequence holds 16 residues, the cysteine and phenylalanine included. Only the CDR3 portion is preserved as DNA: 48 bases, with reading frame beginning at the first base. Trimming leaves V shorter by 9 bases and J shorter by 2 bases, with the junction holding 8 bases beyond the gene matches. Separate from the roughly 650-subject first cohort, the validation cohort of roughly 120 subjects was the group to which the donors belonged. The specimen was PBMCs. This sequence uses TRBV2 and TRBJ2-5, with 14 bases in between that match TRBD2. This receptor was obtained from a woman aged 18-29 years in good health and CMV-seropositive. CDR3 protein: CASTGLAGAIQETQYF. The bases are TGTGCCAGTACGGGACTAGCGGGAGCCATTCAAGAGACCCAGTACTTC.